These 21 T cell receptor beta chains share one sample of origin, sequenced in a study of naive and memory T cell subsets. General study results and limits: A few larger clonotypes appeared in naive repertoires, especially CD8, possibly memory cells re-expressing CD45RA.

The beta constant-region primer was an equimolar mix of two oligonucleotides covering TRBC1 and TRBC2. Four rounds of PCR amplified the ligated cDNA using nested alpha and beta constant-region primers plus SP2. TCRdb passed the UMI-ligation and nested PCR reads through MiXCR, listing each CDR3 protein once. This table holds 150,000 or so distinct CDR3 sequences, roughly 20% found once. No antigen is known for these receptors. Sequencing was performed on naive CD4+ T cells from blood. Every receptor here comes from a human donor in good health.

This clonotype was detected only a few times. The CDR3 coding sequence is TGCAGCGTTGACCTTATCGGGAGGGACCCAGATACGCAGTATTTT. This codes for CSVDLIGRDPDTQYF. The rearrangement joins TRBV29-1 to TRBJ2-3, with TRBD2 matching 8 bases. Germline CDR1 and CDR2: SQVTM and ANQGSEA. This CDR3 has 15 residues. V was clipped by 3 bases and J by 4 bases; unmatched bases: 9.

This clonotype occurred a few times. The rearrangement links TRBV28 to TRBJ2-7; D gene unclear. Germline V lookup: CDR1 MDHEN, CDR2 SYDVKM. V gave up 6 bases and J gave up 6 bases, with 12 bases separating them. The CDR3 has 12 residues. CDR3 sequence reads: CASSRQNPEQYF. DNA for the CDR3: TGTGCCAGCAGCAGGCAGAACCCCGAGCAGTACTTC.

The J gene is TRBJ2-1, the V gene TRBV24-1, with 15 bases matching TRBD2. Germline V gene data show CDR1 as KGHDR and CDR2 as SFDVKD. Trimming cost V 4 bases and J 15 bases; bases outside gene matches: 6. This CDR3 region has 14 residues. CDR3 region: CATSEDGLAGGVFF. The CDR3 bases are TGTGCCACCAGTGAGGATGGACTAGCGGGAGGGGTGTTCTTC.

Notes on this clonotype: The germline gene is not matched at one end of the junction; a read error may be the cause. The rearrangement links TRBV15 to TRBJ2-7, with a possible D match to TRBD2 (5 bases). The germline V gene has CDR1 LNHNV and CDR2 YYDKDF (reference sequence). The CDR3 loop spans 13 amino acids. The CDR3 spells CAASREGGYEQYF. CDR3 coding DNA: TGTGCCGCCAGCAGAGAGGGCGGGTACGAGCAGTACTTC.

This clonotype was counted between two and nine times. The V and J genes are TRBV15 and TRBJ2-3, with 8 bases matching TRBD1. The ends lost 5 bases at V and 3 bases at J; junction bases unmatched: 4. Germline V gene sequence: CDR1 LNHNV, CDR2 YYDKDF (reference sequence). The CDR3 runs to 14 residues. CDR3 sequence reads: CATSGGQGTDTQYF. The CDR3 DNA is TGTGCCACCAGCGGAGGACAGGGAACAGATACGCAGTATTTT.

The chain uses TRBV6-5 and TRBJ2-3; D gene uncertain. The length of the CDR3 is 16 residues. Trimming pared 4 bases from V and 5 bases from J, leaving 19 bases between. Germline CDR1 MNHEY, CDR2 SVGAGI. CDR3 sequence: CASSWVNERSGDTQYF. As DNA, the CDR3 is TGTGCCAGCAGTTGGGTGAATGAGAGGTCGGGAGATACGCAGTATTTT.

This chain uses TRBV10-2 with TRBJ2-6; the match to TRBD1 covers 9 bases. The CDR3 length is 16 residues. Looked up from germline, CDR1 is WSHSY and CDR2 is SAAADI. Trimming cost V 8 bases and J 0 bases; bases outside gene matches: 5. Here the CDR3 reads CASGDRVVSGANVLTF. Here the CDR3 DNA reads TGCGCCAGCGGGGACAGGGTAGTCTCTGGGGCCAACGTCCTGACTTTC.

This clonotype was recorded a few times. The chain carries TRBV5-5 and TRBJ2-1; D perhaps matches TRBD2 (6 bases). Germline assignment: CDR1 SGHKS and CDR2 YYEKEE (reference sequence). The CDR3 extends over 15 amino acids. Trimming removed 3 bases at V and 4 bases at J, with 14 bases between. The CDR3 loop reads CASSWEAFFYNEQFF. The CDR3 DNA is TGTGCCAGCAGCTGGGAGGCTTTCTTTTACAATGAGCAGTTCTTC.

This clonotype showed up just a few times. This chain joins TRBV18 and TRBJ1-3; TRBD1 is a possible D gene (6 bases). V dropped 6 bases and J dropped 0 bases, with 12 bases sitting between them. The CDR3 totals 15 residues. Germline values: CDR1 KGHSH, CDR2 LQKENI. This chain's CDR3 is CASSKTGPSGNTIYF. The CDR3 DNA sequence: TGTGCCAGCTCGAAAACAGGGCCCTCTGGAAACACCATATATTTT.

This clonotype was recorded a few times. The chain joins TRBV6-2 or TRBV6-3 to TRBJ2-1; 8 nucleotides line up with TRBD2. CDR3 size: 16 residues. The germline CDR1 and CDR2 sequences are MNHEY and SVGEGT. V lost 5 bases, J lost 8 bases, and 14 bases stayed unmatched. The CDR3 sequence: CASSTRLALEVDEQFF. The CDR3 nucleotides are TGTGCCAGCAGTACTAGACTAGCGCTAGAAGTCGATGAGCAGTTCTTC.

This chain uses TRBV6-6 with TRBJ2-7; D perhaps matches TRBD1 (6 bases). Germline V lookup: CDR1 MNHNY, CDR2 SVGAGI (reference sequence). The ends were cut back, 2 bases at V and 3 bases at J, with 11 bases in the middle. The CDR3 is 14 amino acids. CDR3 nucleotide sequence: TGTGCCAGCAGTTACCCGGGACACAACTACGAGCAGTACTTC. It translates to CASSYPGHNYEQYF.

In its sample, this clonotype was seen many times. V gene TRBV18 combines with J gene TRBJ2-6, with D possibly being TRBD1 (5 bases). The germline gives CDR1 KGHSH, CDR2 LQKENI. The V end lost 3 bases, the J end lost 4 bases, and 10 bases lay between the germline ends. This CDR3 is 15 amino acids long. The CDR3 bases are TGTGCCAGCTCACCCCAGGGCATCGGGGCCAACGTCCTGACTTTC. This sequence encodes CASSPQGIGANVLTF.

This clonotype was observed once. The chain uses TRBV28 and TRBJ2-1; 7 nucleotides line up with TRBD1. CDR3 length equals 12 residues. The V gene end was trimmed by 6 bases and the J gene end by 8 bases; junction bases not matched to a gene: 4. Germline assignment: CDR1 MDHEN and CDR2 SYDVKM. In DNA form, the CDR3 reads TGTGCCAGCAGGCAGACAGGGTATGAGCAGTTCTTC. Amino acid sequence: CASRQTGYEQFF.

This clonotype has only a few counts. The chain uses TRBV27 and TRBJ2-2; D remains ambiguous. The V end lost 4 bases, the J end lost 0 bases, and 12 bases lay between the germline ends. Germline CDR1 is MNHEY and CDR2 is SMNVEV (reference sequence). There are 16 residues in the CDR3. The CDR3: CASSSLRFANTGELFF. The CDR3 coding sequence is TGTGCCAGCAGTTCACTGCGTTTCGCGAACACCGGGGAGCTGTTTTTT.

This chain's CDR3 is CASSSKQYEQFF. The CDR3 nucleotides are TGTGCCAGCAGCTCGAAGCAGTATGAGCAGTTCTTC. The chain employs TRBV14 and TRBJ2-1; D uncertain. The germline CDR1 and CDR2 sequences are SGHDN and FVKESK. This CDR3 is built from 12 residues. The V end was cut by 5 bases, the J end by 8 bases, with 10 bases between.

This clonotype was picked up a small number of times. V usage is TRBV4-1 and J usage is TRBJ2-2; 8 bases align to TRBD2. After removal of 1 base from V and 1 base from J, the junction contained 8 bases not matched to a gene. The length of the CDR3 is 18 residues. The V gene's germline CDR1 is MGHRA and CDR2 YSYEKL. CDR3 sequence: CASSQVARREENTGELFF. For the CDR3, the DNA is TGCGCCAGCAGCCAAGTAGCAAGGCGGGAGGAGAACACCGGGGAGCTGTTTTTT.

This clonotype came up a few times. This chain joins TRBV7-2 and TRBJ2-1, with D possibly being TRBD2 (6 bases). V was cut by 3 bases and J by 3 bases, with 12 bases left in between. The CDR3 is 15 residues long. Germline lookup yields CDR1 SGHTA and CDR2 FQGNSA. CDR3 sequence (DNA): TGTGCCAGCAGCTTGAGTGGGGGGAACTACAATGAGCAGTTCTTC. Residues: CASSLSGGNYNEQFF.

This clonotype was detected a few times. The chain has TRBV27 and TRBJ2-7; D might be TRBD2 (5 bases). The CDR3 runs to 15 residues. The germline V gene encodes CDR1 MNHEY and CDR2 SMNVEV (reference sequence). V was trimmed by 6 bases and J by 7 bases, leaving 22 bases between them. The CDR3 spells CASSPGPRRTGEQYF. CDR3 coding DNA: TGTGCCAGCAGCCCCGGCCCCAGGAGGACGGGGGAGCAGTACTTC.

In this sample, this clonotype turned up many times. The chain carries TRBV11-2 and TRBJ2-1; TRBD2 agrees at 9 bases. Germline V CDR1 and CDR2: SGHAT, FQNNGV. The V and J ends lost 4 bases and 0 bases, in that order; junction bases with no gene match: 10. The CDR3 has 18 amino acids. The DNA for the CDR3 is TGTGCCAGCAGCTCTCAAGGAGGTAGCGGGAGCTCCTACAATGAGCAGTTCTTC. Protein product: CASSSQGGSGSSYNEQFF.

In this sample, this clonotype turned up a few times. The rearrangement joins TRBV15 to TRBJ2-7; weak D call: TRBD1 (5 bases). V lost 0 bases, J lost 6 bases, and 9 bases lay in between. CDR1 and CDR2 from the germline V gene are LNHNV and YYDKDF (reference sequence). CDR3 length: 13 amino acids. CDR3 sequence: CATSRDGASEQYF. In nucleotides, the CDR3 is TGTGCCACCAGCAGAGATGGGGCAAGCGAGCAGTACTTC.

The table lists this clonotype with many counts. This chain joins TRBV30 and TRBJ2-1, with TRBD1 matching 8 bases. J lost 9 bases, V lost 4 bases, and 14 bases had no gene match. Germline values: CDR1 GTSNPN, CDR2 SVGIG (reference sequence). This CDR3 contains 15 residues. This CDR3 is CAWNLRQGSTAEQFF. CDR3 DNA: TGTGCCTGGAATCTTAGACAGGGGTCCACGGCTGAGCAGTTCTTC.